This TCR beta chain was observed in a study of blood T cell repertoires in COVID-19. At the level of the study: Samples came from the United States, Italy and Spain, spanning acute and convalescent COVID-19. T cells, B-cell-depleted T cells, or PBMCs provided the cDNA or gDNA that served as material.

The CDR3 is 15 amino acids. V was pared by 4 bases and J by 5 bases, with 15 bases between. From germline, CDR1 is MNHEY and CDR2 SVGAGI. How the authors handled the data: The assay estimated nucleated cells by amplifying reference gene primers. Some clones are missing from TCRdb's copy, which holds only in-frame ones; the method was immunoSEQ multiplex PCR. That table supplies the V and J calls and clone size; D and trimming were determined from the DNA. In the table there are around 350,000 clones, approximately 86% of which are singletons. This clonotype was obtained from a human donor in a cohort sampled during active COVID-19. The chain is built from TRBV6-5 and TRBJ1-5; D perhaps matches TRBD1 (5 bases). The sample taken for sequencing was peripheral blood. The CDR3 DNA follows: TGTGCCAGCAGTTTCCAGGGAGGGACTGATCAGCCCCAGCATTTT. This encodes CASSFQGGTDQPQHF.